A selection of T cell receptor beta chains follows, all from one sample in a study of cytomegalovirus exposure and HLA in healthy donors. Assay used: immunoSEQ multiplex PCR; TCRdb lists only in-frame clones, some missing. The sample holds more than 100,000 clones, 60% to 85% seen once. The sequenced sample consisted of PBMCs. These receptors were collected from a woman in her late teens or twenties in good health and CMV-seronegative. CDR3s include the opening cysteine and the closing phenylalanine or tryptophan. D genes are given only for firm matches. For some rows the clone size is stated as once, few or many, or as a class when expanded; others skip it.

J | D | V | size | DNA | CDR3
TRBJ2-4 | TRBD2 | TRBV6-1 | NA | TGTGCCAGCAGTACTAGCGCCGAAAACATTCAGTACTTC | CASSTSAENIQYF
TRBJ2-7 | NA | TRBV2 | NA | TGTGCCAGCAGTGGATCCGGGAGCGCGACCTACGAGCAGTACTTC | CASSGSGSATYEQYF
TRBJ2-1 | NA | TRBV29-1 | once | TGCAGCGTTGAAGAGTCCGAAGGGAGCTCCTACAATGAGCAGTTCTTC | CSVEESEGSSYNEQFF
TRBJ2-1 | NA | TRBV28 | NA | TGTGCCAGCAGTCACGGGGTGGGATGGTCCTACAATGAGCAGTTCTTC | CASSHGVGWSYNEQFF
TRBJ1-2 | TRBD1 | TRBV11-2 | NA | TGTGCCAGCAGCTTAGGTCCAGGGGGTAGCTATGGCTACACCTTC | CASSLGPGGSYGYTF
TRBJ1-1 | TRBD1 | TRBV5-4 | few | TGTGCCAGCAGCCTTACAGGGGGTGGCACTGAAGCTTTCTTT | CASSLTGGGTEAFF
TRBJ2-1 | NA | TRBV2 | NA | TGTGCCAGCAGAGTTCTTTCCGGGACTGGAGCCTACAATGAGCAGTTCTTC | CASRVLSGTGAYNEQFF
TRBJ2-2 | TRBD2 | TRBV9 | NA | TGTGCCAGCAGCGTAGATGCTAGCGGGACCGGGGAGCTGTTTTTT | CASSVDASGTGELFF
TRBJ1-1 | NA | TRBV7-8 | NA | TGTGCCAGCAGCACAACAGGAAACACTGAAGCTTTCTTT | CASSTTGNTEAFF
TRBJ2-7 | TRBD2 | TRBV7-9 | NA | TGTGCCAGCTCCGGACTAGACTACGAGCAGTACTTC | CASSGLDYEQYF
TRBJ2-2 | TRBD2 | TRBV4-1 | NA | TGCGCCAGCAGCCTGCGGGGGGGACTAGCGGTCGTAAACACCGGGGAGCTGTTTTTT | CASSLRGGLAVVNTGELFF
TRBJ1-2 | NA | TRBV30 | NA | TGTGCCTGGGGGGGGGCGCCCGGGTTTTACTATGGCTACACCTTC | CAWGGAPGFYYGYTF
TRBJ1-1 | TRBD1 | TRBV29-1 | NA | TGCAGCGCCGGACTGACAGGGGGCGATGGGGCTTTCTTT | CSAGLTGGDGAFF
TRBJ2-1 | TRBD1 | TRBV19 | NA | TGTGCCAGTATGAGGGGGACCCGGGACAGGGACTACAATGAGCAGTTCTTC | CASMRGTRDRDYNEQFF
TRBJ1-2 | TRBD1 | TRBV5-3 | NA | TGTGCCAGAAGCCGCCGGGACAGCTATGGCTACACCTTC | CARSRRDSYGYTF
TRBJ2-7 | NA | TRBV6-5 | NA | TGTGCCAGCAGTTACTCGTTGCTACCTTACGAGCAGTACTTC | CASSYSLLPYEQYF
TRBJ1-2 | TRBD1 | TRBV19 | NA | TGTGCCAGCTCACCGCGTTTGGGGACAGCTTCGAACTATGGCTACACCTTC | CASSPRLGTASNYGYTF
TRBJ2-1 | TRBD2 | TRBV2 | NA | TGTGCCAGCAGTGGAAGTAGCGGGAGGGTGGGTGAGCAGTTCTTC | CASSGSSGRVGEQFF
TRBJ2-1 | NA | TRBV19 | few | TGTGCCAGTAGGACTAGACCCACCGGGGAGCAGTTCTTC | CASRTRPTGEQFF
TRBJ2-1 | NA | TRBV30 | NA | TGTGCCTGCTTTCTCCCCTACAGCATTACTAGTGACAATGAGCAGTTCTTC | CACFLPYSITSDNEQFF
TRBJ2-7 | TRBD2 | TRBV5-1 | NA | TGCGCCAGCAGCTCACAGCGGGAGTACGAGCAGTACTTC | CASSSQREYEQYF
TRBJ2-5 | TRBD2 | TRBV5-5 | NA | TGTGCCAGCAGCTTGCCCCAGCGGGAGGGCCAGACCCAGTACTTC | CASSLPQREGQTQYF
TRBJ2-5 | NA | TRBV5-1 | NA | TGCGCCAGCAGCTTGGTGGGGCGCCGACAAGAGACCCAGTACTTC | CASSLVGRRQETQYF
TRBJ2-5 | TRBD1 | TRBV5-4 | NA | TGTGCCAGCAGCAAGGACAGGGAAGAGACCCAGTACTTC | CASSKDREETQYF
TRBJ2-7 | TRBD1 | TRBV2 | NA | TGTGCCAGCTTTCCCGGGACAGGGAGGAAGTACTTC | CASFPGTGRKYF
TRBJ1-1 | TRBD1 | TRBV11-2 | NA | TGTGCCAGCAGCTCTACAGGGACAGGGGACACTGAAGCTTTCTTT | CASSSTGTGDTEAFF
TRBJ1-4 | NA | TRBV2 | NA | TGTGCCTCCCTGGGCGCAGTCTCAAATGAAAAACTGTTTTTT | CASLGAVSNEKLFF
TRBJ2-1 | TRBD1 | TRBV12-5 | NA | TGTGCTATCATCCTCCCGGACAGGGACAATGAGCAGTTCTTC | CAIILPDRDNEQFF
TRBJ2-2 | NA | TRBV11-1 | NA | TGTGCCAGCAGACCGGACACGAATAATGTCGGGGAGCTGTTTTTT | CASRPDTNNVGELFF
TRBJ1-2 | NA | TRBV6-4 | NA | TGTGCCAGCAGTGAAGGGCAGGGGAACTATGGCTACACCTTC | CASSEGQGNYGYTF
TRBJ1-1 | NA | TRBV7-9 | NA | TGTGCCAGCAGCTTACCCACAGAGAGGGCCGAAGCTTTCTTT | CASSLPTERAEAFF
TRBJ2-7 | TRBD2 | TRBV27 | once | TGTGCCAGCAGTTTTATCGGGGGGGGCGAGCAGTACTTC | CASSFIGGGEQYF
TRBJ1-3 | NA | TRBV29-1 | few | TGCAGCGTTTTCAGGGGATCTGGAAACACCATATATTTT | CSVFRGSGNTIYF